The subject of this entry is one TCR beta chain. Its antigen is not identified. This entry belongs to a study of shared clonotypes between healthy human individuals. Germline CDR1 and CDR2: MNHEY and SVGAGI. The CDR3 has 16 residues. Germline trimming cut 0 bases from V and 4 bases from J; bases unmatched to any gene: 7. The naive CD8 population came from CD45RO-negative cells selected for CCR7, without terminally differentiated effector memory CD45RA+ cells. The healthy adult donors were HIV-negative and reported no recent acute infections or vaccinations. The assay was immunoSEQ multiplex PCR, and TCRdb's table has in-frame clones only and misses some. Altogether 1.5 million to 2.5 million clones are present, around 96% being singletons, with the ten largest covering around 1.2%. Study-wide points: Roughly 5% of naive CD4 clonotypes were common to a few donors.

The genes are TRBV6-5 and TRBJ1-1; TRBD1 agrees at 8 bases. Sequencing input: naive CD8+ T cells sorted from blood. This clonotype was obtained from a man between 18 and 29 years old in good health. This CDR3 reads CASSYSATGALTEAFF. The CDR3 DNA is TGTGCCAGCAGTTACTCGGCGACAGGGGCACTCACTGAAGCTTTCTTT.